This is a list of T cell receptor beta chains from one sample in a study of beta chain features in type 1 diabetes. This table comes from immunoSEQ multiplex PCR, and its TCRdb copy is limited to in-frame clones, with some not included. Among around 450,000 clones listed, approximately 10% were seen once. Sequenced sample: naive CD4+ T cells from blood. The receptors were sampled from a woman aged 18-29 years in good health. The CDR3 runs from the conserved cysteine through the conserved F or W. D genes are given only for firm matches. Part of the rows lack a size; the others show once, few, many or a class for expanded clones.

CDR3 DNA: TGCGCCAGCAGCTTGGGGGGACAGAGTGAAAAACTGTTTTTT; CDR3 protein: CASSLGGQSEKLFF; CDR3 length: 14; V gene: TRBV5-1; J gene: TRBJ1-4; D gene: TRBD1; clone size: NA
CDR3 DNA: TGTGCCAGCAGTGACCAAGAAAGAGCTTTCTTT; CDR3 protein: CASSDQERAFF; CDR3 length: 11; V gene: TRBV25-1; J gene: TRBJ1-1; D gene: NA; clone size: NA
CDR3 DNA: TGCGCCAGCAGCTTGGTTGACGCGGACACTGAAGCTTTCTTT; CDR3 protein: CASSLVDADTEAFF; CDR3 length: 14; V gene: TRBV5-1; J gene: TRBJ1-1; D gene: NA; clone size: NA
CDR3 DNA: TGTGCCACTCGGGAGCAGAACACTGAAGCTTTCTTT; CDR3 protein: CATREQNTEAFF; CDR3 length: 12; V gene: TRBV10-3; J gene: TRBJ1-1; D gene: NA; clone size: NA
CDR3 DNA: TGTGCCAGCAGCCCGGGAGTGAGGGGGTACCAAGAGACCCAGTACTTC; CDR3 protein: CASSPGVRGYQETQYF; CDR3 length: 16; V gene: TRBV7-2; J gene: TRBJ2-5; D gene: NA; clone size: few
CDR3 DNA: TGTGCCAGCTCACCGCTGGGACAGGGAGGCAATGAGCAGTTCTTC; CDR3 protein: CASSPLGQGGNEQFF; CDR3 length: 15; V gene: TRBV18; J gene: TRBJ2-1; D gene: TRBD1; clone size: NA
CDR3 DNA: TGTGCCAGCAGCAGAGGGACAGGCTCTGGGGCCAACGTCCTGACTTTC; CDR3 protein: CASSRGTGSGANVLTF; CDR3 length: 16; V gene: TRBV7-9; J gene: TRBJ2-6; D gene: TRBD1; clone size: NA
CDR3 DNA: TGTGCCAGCAGGATGCAGAGCTCCTATAATTCACCCCTCCACTTT; CDR3 protein: CASRMQSSYNSPLHF; CDR3 length: 15; V gene: TRBV2; J gene: TRBJ1-6; D gene: NA; clone size: few
CDR3 DNA: TGTGCCAGCAGCCCGACTAAGGACCTCTACGAGCAGTACTTC; CDR3 protein: CASSPTKDLYEQYF; CDR3 length: 14; V gene: TRBV7-2; J gene: TRBJ2-7; D gene: NA; clone size: NA
CDR3 DNA: TGCGCCAGCAGCCTCTGGACGGAGTCACCCCTCCACTTT; CDR3 protein: CASSLWTESPLHF; CDR3 length: 13; V gene: TRBV4-1; J gene: TRBJ1-6; D gene: NA; clone size: NA
CDR3 DNA: TGCGCCAGCAGCCAAGGGCGGCCGGGACATATCGCGAACACCGGGGAGCTGTTTTTT; CDR3 protein: CASSQGRPGHIANTGELFF; CDR3 length: 19; V gene: TRBV4-1; J gene: TRBJ2-2; D gene: NA; clone size: few
CDR3 DNA: TGTGCCTGGAGTGTCGGTTCCGTTGATCAGCCCCAGCATTTT; CDR3 protein: CAWSVGSVDQPQHF; CDR3 length: 14; V gene: TRBV30; J gene: TRBJ1-5; D gene: NA; clone size: NA
CDR3 DNA: TGTGCCTGGAGGGGACTAGCGACCGGGGAGCTGTTTTTT; CDR3 protein: CAWRGLATGELFF; CDR3 length: 13; V gene: TRBV30; J gene: TRBJ2-2; D gene: TRBD2; clone size: few